This T cell receptor (beta chain) was sequenced for a study of T-cell reconstitution after alpha-beta-depleted transplantation in children. This clonotype was seen many times. V dropped 5 bases and J dropped 3 bases, with 12 bases sitting between them. The CDR3 length is 14 residues. From germline, CDR1 is SGDLS and CDR2 YYNGEE. As it was prepared, the TCRbeta library received unique molecular identifiers. TCRdb processed the PCR reads anew with MiXCR; each CDR3 protein has one entry. In the table there are over 70,000 distinct CDR3 sequences, 9% to 15% of which are singletons. Sequenced here: PBMCs from the stem cell graft donor, sampled from the stem cell graft. This sequence was found in a human donor who donated a stem cell graft to a child with inherited bone marrow failure. The chain combines TRBV9 with TRBJ2-1; D perhaps matches TRBD2 (6 bases). CDR3 protein: CASSAGTDYNEQFF. The CDR3 DNA sequence: TGTGCCAGCAGTGCTGGGACTGACTACAATGAGCAGTTCTTC.